The sequence of this T cell receptor (beta chain) was determined in a study of CD8+CD57+ T cells in acquired aplastic anemia. As for the study in general: Healthy donors gave about 9.8 million reads on average for CD4+ cells. Study outcomes and limitations: Roughly 28 was the count of CD8+ CDR3 sequences that patients shared with controls.

Genomic DNA served as template for TCR beta VDJ and CDR3 profiling. TCRdb re-derived calls from the reads in MiXCR, one entry per CDR3 protein. The sample records 98,000 or so distinct CDR3 sequences, about half being singletons. Regarding this clonotype: Its antigen is as yet unknown.

Germline V lookup: CDR1 DFQATT, CDR2 SNEGSKA (reference sequence). The CDR3 covers 14 residues. V dropped 0 bases and J dropped 0 bases, with 9 bases sitting between them. The genes are TRBV20-1 and TRBJ2-7; D gene ambiguous. The TCR was taken from a human donor in good health, serving as a control. The sequencing input was sorted CD4+, CD8+, or CD8+CD57+ T cells (not recorded which) from PBMCs. This CDR3 reads CSARDPVHSYEQYF. For the CDR3, the DNA is TGCAGTGCTAGAGATCCGGTTCACTCCTACGAGCAGTACTTC.